One and the same sample provided the 10 T cell receptor beta chains below, sequenced in a study of OX40 agonist ivuxolimab in advanced cancers. The repertoire was sequenced with immunoSEQ multiplex PCR; TCRdb's copy has only in-frame clones and lacks some. The profile shows about 71,000 clones, about 91% of them singletons. Sequencing was performed on CD4+ or CD8+ T cells sorted from blood, taken in a trial of the OX40 agonist ivuxolimab. The receptor source for this set is an adult with an advanced solid tumor such as melanoma, head and neck, liver or kidney cancer.

The chain employs TRBV13 and TRBJ2-1, with 7 bases matching TRBD2. Trimming took 5 bases from V and 6 from J; bases not matched to a gene: 10. The CDR3 totals 15 residues. Germline assignment: CDR1 PRHDT and CDR2 FYEKMQ (reference sequence). For the CDR3, the DNA is TGTGCCAGCAGCCGGGAGCGGGATATCAGCAATGAGCAGTTCTTC. It is translated as CASSRERDISNEQFF.

The CDR3 nucleotides are TGTGCCAGCAGCACAAGCGGGGTGGTTGGAACCGGGGAGCTGTTTTTT. Translated, it gives CASSTSGVVGTGELFF. V is TRBV9 and J is TRBJ2-2; TRBD2 agrees at 7 bases. The trim removed 4 bases at V and 5 bases at J, leaving 11 bases unmatched. The CDR3 runs 16 residues. From germline, CDR1 is SGDLS and CDR2 YYNGEE. Variable domain in full (rest from reference TRBV9 and TRBJ2-2): DSGVTQTPKHLITATGQRVTLRCSPRSGDLSVYWYQQSLDQGLQFLIQYYNGEERAKGNILERFSAQQFPDLHSELNLSSLELGDSALYFCASSTSGVVGTGELFFGEGSRLTVL.

V gene TRBV5-4 combines with J gene TRBJ1-2; TRBD1 agrees at 7 bases. Per germline, CDR1 SGHNT and CDR2 YYREEE (reference sequence). The ends lost 5 bases at V and 10 bases at J; junction bases unmatched: 11. This CDR3 is 13 amino acids long. The CDR3 nucleotides are TGTGCCAGCAGACTAGGGGTACAGGGGTTCTACACCTTC. This encodes CASRLGVQGFYTF.

The chain joins TRBV28 to TRBJ1-2; a possible D gene is TRBD1 (5 bases). CDR3 length: 15 residues. V lost 4 bases to trimming and J lost 4 bases, with 16 bases between them. Germline CDR1 and CDR2: MDHEN and SYDVKM. Written as DNA, the CDR3 is TGTGCCAGCAGTTCCCTCGACAGCCTCCCCTATGGCTACACCTTC. Protein sequence: CASSSLDSLPYGYTF.

The chain recombines TRBV6-7 with TRBJ2-7; the match to TRBD2 covers 9 bases. TRBV6-7 is reported as an ORF; its role is uncertain. CDR3 length: 18 residues. J lost 1 base, V lost 2 bases, and 12 bases had no gene match. CDR3 residues: CASSYLWESSGKSYEQYF. In DNA, the CDR3 is TGTGCCAGCAGTTACCTCTGGGAGTCTAGCGGGAAATCCTACGAGCAGTACTTC.

This sequence joins TRBV27 and TRBJ2-1; 10 nucleotides agree with TRBD2. Germline V gives CDR1 MNHEY, CDR2 SMNVEV (reference sequence). This CDR3 has 16 amino acids. Unmatched junction bases numbered 12, after V lost 7 bases and J lost 6 bases. The CDR3 sequence is CASTPTGTSVANEQFF. Written as DNA, the CDR3 is TGTGCCAGCACCCCCACGGGGACTAGCGTTGCCAATGAGCAGTTCTTC.

V and J are TRBV7-6 and TRBJ2-7; 8 bases align to TRBD2. The CDR3 is 14 residues long. V shed 5 bases and J 7 bases; nucleotides not matched to a gene: 10. In germline, CDR1 is SGHVS, CDR2 FNYEAQ. The CDR3 region is CASSPPGRAWEQYF. The CDR3 nucleotides are TGTGCCAGCAGCCCACCCGGGAGGGCCTGGGAGCAGTACTTC. Full variable domain (remainder filled in from reference TRBV7-6 and TRBJ2-7): GAGVSQSPRYKVTKRGQDVALRCDPISGHVSLYWYRQALGQGPEFLTYFNYEAQQDKSGLPNDRFSAERPEGSISTLTIQRTEQRDSAMYRCASSPPGRAWEQYFGPGTRLTVT.

This clone appeared once. The chain joins TRBV2 to TRBJ1-5; D uncertain. The germline V gene encodes CDR1 SNHLY and CDR2 FYNNEI. V was shortened by 8 bases and J by 4 bases, with 15 bases between the two germline ends. This CDR3 is 14 amino acids long. CDR3 in amino acids: CASSGGNSNQPQHF. In DNA form, the CDR3 reads TGTGCCAGCTCGGGAGGGAATTCTAATCAGCCCCAGCATTTT.

The chain joins TRBV7-9 to TRBJ1-2, with 8 nucleotides matching TRBD1. The germline gives CDR1 SEHNR, CDR2 FQNEAQ (reference sequence). Trimming cost V 3 bases and J 8 bases; bases outside gene matches: 11. The CDR3 extends over 15 amino acids. For the CDR3, the DNA is TGTGCCAGCAGCTTCCCTTTTTCGGACAGGGAAGGCTACACCTTC. It translates to CASSFPFSDREGYTF.

V is TRBV6-1 and J is TRBJ2-7; D is unclear. This CDR3 region has 9 residues. From germline, CDR1 is MNHNS and CDR2 SASEGT. V was pared by 6 bases and J by 3 bases, with 0 bases between. CDR3 region: CASSYEQYF. The CDR3 bases are TGTGCCAGCAGCTACGAGCAGTACTTC.